This T cell receptor beta chain was sequenced in a study of blood T cell repertoires in COVID-19. Assay used: immunoSEQ multiplex PCR; TCRdb lists only in-frame clones, some missing. The sample has 110,000 to 150,000 clones, more than 70% seen once; the top ten hold less than 7%. Germline-derived CDR1 and CDR2 are MGHDK and SYGVNS. The CDR3 loop spans 15 amino acids. V was cut by 0 bases and J by 4 bases, with 10 bases left in between. Input material: PBMCs or T cells enriched from blood (not recorded which). The chain employs TRBV25-1 and TRBJ2-4, with a weak D call TRBD1 (5 bases). This TCR came from a man aged 35 to 55 with acute COVID-19. CDR3 protein: CASSEYKDSKNIQYF. The CDR3 DNA is TGTGCCAGCAGTGAATATAAAGACAGTAAAAACATTCAGTACTTC. Drawing the rest from reference TRBV25-1 and TRBJ2-4, the complete variable domain is EADIYQTPRYLVIGTGKKITLECSQTMGHDKMYWYQQDPGMELHLIHYSYGVNSTEKGDLSSESTVSRIRTEHFPLTLESARPSHTSQYLCASSEYKDSKNIQYFGAGTRLSVL.